This T cell receptor (beta chain) was sequenced during a study of T-cell reconstitution after alpha-beta-depleted transplantation in children. Study-wide findings and caveats: Fresh T-cell production supplied most of the T-cell counts and diversity seen one year after transplant. Recipient T cells and thymic progenitors that survived were the source of the high TCRbeta diversity seen at day 60 in some patients.

The authors prepared the TCRbeta library with unique molecular identifiers. TCRdb re-derived calls from the PCR reads in MiXCR, one entry per CDR3 protein. The sample records around 960,000 distinct CDR3 sequences, about 29% being singletons. Points on this clonotype: The antigen is unknown.

The CDR3 spans 15 residues. The ends lost 1 base at V and 7 bases at J; junction bases unmatched: 8. The V gene's germline CDR1 is SGHAT and CDR2 FQNNGV. Material: PBMCs, mostly from graft donor cells, obtained 360 days after TCRalphabeta/CD19-depleted stem cell transplant. The chain has TRBV11-2 and TRBJ2-7; 9 nucleotides agree with TRBD1. The sequence was collected from a boy in the first two years of life who had a stem cell transplant for SCID, so the T cells may come from the graft donor. This CDR3 is CASSLAGQGTQEQYF. The CDR3 coding sequence is TGTGCCAGCAGCTTAGCGGGACAGGGAACGCAAGAGCAGTACTTC.